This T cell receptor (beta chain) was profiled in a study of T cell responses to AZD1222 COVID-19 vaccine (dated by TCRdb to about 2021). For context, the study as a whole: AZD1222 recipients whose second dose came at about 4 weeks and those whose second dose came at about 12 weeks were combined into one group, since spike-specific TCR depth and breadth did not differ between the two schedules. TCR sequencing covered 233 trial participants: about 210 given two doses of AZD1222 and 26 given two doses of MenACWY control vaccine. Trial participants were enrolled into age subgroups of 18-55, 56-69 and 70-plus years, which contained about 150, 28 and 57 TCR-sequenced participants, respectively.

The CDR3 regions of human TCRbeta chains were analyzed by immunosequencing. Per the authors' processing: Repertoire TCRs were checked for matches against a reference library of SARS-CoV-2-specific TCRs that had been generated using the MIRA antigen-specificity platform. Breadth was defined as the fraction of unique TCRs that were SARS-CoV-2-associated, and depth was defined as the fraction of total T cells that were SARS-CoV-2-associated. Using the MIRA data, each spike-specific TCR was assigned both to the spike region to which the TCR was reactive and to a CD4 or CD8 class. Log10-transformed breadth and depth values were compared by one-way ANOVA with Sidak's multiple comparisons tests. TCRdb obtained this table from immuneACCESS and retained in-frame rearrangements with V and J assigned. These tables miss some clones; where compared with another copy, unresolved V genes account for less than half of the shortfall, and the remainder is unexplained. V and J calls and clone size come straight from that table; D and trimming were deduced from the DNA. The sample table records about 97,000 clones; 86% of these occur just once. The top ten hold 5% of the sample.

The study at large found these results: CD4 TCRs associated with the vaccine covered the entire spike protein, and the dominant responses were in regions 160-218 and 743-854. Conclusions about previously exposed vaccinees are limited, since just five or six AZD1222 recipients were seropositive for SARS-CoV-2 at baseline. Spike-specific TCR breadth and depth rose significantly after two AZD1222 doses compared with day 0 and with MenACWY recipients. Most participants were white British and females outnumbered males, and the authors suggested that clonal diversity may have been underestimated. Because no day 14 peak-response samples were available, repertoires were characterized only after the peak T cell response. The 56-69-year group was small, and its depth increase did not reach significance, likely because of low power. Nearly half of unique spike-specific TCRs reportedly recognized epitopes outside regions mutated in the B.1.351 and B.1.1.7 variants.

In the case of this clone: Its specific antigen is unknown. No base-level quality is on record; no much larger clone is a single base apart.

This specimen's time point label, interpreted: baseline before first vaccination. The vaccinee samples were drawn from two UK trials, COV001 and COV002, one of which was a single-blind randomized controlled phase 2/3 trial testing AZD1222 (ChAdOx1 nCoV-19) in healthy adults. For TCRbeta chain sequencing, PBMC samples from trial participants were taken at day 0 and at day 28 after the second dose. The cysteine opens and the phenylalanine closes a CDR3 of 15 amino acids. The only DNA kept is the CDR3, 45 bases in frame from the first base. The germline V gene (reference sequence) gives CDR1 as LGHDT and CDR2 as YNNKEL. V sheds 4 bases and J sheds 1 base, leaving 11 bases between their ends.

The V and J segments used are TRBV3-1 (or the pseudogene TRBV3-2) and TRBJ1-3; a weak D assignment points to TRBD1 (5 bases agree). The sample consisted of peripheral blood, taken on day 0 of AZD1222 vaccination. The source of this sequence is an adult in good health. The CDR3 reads CASSRPGWSGNTIYF. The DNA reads TGTGCCAGCAGCCGACCAGGGTGGTCTGGAAACACCATATATTTT.